Each of the 22 T cell receptor beta chains below was sequenced from the same sample in a study of cytomegalovirus exposure and HLA in healthy donors. The data were produced by immunoSEQ multiplex PCR, yet TCRdb's version contains in-frame clones alone and is incomplete. The sample lists some 140,000 clones; about nine tenths were seen once. Sequencing was done on a sample of PBMCs. The receptors shown here come from a man younger than 30 in good health and CMV-seronegative.

The genes are TRBV6-6 and TRBJ2-7, with D perhaps TRBD2 (6 bases). This CDR3 has 13 amino acids. V dropped 8 bases and J dropped 2 bases, with 13 bases sitting between them. Germline assignment: CDR1 MNHNY and CDR2 SVGAGI (reference sequence). The CDR3 loop is CASWNGGPYEQYF. CDR3 in DNA: TGTGCCAGCTGGAACGGGGGACCCTACGAGCAGTACTTC.

This clone was observed once. The chain carries TRBV6-1 and TRBJ2-6; D call uncertain. In germline, CDR1 is MNHNS, CDR2 SASEGT. The CDR3 loop spans 15 amino acids. Trimming stripped 7 bases from V and 0 bases from J, with 10 bases between. CDR3 sequence (DNA): TGTGCCAGCAAGTGGGCAACCTCTGGGGCCAACGTCCTGACTTTC. Translated, it gives CASKWATSGANVLTF.

This clone was detected only once. CDR3 in amino acids: CASSERRGLSNQPQHF. The CDR3 coding sequence is TGTGCCAGCAGTGAAAGGAGGGGGCTGAGCAATCAGCCCCAGCATTTT. The genes are TRBV6-1 and TRBJ1-5, with 7 bases matching TRBD1. The ends lost 2 bases at V and 1 base at J; junction bases unmatched: 5. The CDR3 extends over 16 amino acids. Germline CDR1 reads MNHNS; CDR2 reads SASEGT.

A single count supports this clone. This chain joins TRBV5-1 and TRBJ2-5, with 8 bases aligning to TRBD1. Trimming cost V 4 bases and J 4 bases; bases outside gene matches: 3. The CDR3 has 13 amino acids. Looked up from germline, CDR1 is SGHRS and CDR2 is YFSETQ. In DNA form, the CDR3 reads TGCGCCAGCAGCCCTACAGGGGGAGAGACCCAGTACTTC. Encoded protein: CASSPTGGETQYF.

This chain uses TRBV25-1 with TRBJ1-2; 10 positions agree with TRBD1. In germline, CDR1 is MGHDK, CDR2 SYGVNS. The CDR3 runs to 15 residues. The junction had 7 bases not matched to a gene; V was cut back by 5 bases and J by 4 bases. CDR3 amino acids: CASSSRDRGIYGYTF. The CDR3 nucleotides read TGTGCCAGCAGTTCCCGGGACAGGGGAATCTATGGCTACACCTTC.

The chain has TRBV5-5 and TRBJ2-7; D may be TRBD1 (6 bases). The germline CDR1 and CDR2 sequences are SGHKS and YYEKEE (reference sequence). V lost 1 base and J 3 bases, leaving 14 bases between the germline ends. This CDR3 region has 15 residues. CDR3 nucleotides: TGTGCCAGCAGCTTGACCCTCGGACAGATCTACGAGCAGTACTTC. This codes for CASSLTLGQIYEQYF. The variable domain in full, completed from reference TRBV5-5 and TRBJ2-7, reads DAGVTQSPTHLIKTRGQQVTLRCSPISGHKSVSWYQQVLGQGPQFIFQYYEKEERGRGNFPDRFSARQFPNYSSELNVNALLLGDSALYLCASSLTLGQIYEQYFGPGTRLTVT.

The chain combines TRBV5-6 with TRBJ2-3; 7 positions agree with TRBD1. The germline V gene encodes CDR1 SGHDT and CDR2 YYEEEE. V lost 4 bases to trimming and J lost 2 bases; unmatched junction nucleotides: 7. The CDR3 sequence is 15 residues long. CDR3 sequence: CASSPGTVSTDTQYF. DNA of the CDR3: TGTGCCAGCAGCCCAGGGACAGTCTCCACAGATACGCAGTATTTT.

This clone has more than one count but fewer than ten. The V and J genes are TRBV7-9 and TRBJ2-7; TRBD1 is a possible D gene (6 bases). This CDR3 region has 14 residues. Trimming stripped 5 bases from V and 0 bases from J, with 11 bases between. Germline-derived CDR1 and CDR2 are SEHNR and FQNEAQ (reference sequence). The DNA for the CDR3 is TGTGCCAGCAGCCCGACAGGACGCTCCTACGAGCAGTACTTC. Its translation is CASSPTGRSYEQYF.

This clone was detected a few times. This chain joins TRBV5-4 and TRBJ2-3; tentative D call: TRBD1 (6 bases). With 4 bases removed from V and 1 base from J, the gap between germline ends came to 19 bases. This CDR3 contains 17 residues. Germline V CDR1 and CDR2: SGHNT, YYREEE (reference sequence). The CDR3 here is CASSLEAGARGTDTQYF. The CDR3 nucleotides read TGTGCCAGCAGCCTGGAGGCAGGGGCGCGAGGCACAGATACGCAGTATTTT.

This clone has only a few counts. The chain combines TRBV9 with TRBJ2-3, with 8 positions matching TRBD2. Germline CDR1 SGDLS, CDR2 YYNGEE. The CDR3 sequence is 20 residues long. The ends lost 3 bases at V and 5 bases at J; junction bases unmatched: 23. The CDR3 spells CASSAGGLELFARRVDTQYF. The DNA of the CDR3 is TGTGCCAGCAGCGCGGGGGGACTAGAGCTGTTTGCCCGCCGTGTAGATACGCAGTATTTT.

The chain employs TRBV28 and TRBJ2-1, with D perhaps matching TRBD2 (5 bases). Looked up from germline, CDR1 is MDHEN and CDR2 is SYDVKM. The CDR3 extends over 13 amino acids. The ends were cut back, 5 bases at V and 5 bases at J, with 10 bases in the middle. This CDR3 reads CASSPGLDNEQFF. CDR3 nucleotides: TGTGCCAGCAGTCCTGGACTGGACAATGAGCAGTTCTTC.

The chain is built from TRBV30 and TRBJ2-1; TRBD1 matches 10 bases. The CDR3 has 15 residues. V gave up 4 bases and J gave up 8 bases; unmatched junction bases: 11. The V gene's germline CDR1 is GTSNPN and CDR2 SVGIG (reference sequence). CDR3: CAWIPGLGTGDEQFF. DNA for the CDR3: TGTGCCTGGATCCCAGGGTTGGGGACAGGGGATGAGCAGTTCTTC.

CDR3 protein: CASSEYGGYEQYF. The CDR3 DNA is TGTGCCAGCAGTGAATACGGCGGCTACGAGCAGTACTTC. This chain joins TRBV6-1 and TRBJ2-7, with D unresolved. The CDR3 consists of 13 residues. Between the trimmed V and J ends, which lost 2 bases and 3 bases, there was a span of 8 bases. Germline CDR1 is MNHNS and CDR2 is SASEGT.

The chain combines TRBV19 with TRBJ2-3; a possible D gene is TRBD1 (6 bases). This CDR3 has 13 residues. Trimming cost V 4 bases and J 4 bases, with 9 bases left between them. Germline loops: CDR1 LNHDA, CDR2 SQIVND (reference sequence). CDR3 in amino acids: CASSTGTSDTQYF. CDR3 DNA: TGTGCCAGTAGTACCGGGACATCAGATACGCAGTATTTT. Full variable domain (missing parts from reference TRBV19 and TRBJ2-3): DGGITQSPKYLFRKEGQNVTLSCEQNLNHDAMYWYRQDPGQGLRLIYYSQIVNDFQKGDIAEGYSVSREKKESFPLTVTSAQKNPTAFYLCASSTGTSDTQYFGPGTRLTVL.

The rearrangement uses TRBV5-1 and TRBJ1-6; 8 bases match TRBD1. The V segment lost 4 bases and the J segment 8 bases; nucleotides outside the gene matches: 8. This CDR3 has 15 amino acids. CDR1 is SGHRS and CDR2 is YFSETQ in the germline V gene. CDR3 in amino acids: CASSGTTGADSPLHF. As DNA, the CDR3 is TGCGCCAGCAGCGGAACGACAGGGGCTGATTCACCCCTCCACTTT.

This clone occurred once. The chain is built from TRBV2 and TRBJ1-5; 7 bases align to TRBD1. Losses at the gene ends were 6 bases for V and 2 bases for J; bases not matched to a gene: 4. Per the germline V gene, CDR1 is SNHLY and CDR2 is FYNNEI. This CDR3 has 14 residues. The CDR3 nucleotides are TGTGCCAGCAGGGGCAGGGGGGGCAATCAGCCCCAGCATTTT. Its protein product is CASRGRGGNQPQHF.

The genes are TRBV9 and TRBJ2-1; 7 bases line up with TRBD2. Germline CDR1 and CDR2: SGDLS and YYNGEE. V lost 0 bases, J lost 5 bases, and 5 bases stayed unmatched. The CDR3 length is 15 residues. CDR3 amino acids: CASSVVAGRNNEQFF. DNA of the CDR3: TGTGCCAGCAGCGTAGTGGCCGGGAGGAACAATGAGCAGTTCTTC.

The chain links TRBV10-3 to TRBJ2-7; TRBD2 is a possible D gene (5 bases). Germline V CDR1 and CDR2: ENHRY, SYGVKD. This CDR3 is built from 14 residues. Trimming removed 4 bases from V and 7 bases from J, with 17 bases in between. In DNA, the CDR3 is TGTGCCATCAGTGGAATGGGTGCCCCGGGGGAGCAGTACTTC. Translated, it gives CAISGMGAPGEQYF.

With respect to this clone: Other DNA sequences in this sample translate to the same CDR3. V is TRBV5-1 and J is TRBJ2-3; 10 bases line up with TRBD1. The CDR3 length is 15 residues. Per the germline V gene, CDR1 is SGHRS and CDR2 is YFSETQ. The V segment lost 4 bases and the J segment 3 bases; nucleotides outside the gene matches: 5. The CDR3 coding sequence is TGCGCCAGCAGCCTGGACAGGGGGAGGACAGATACGCAGTATTTT. Protein product: CASSLDRGRTDTQYF.

The CDR3 reads CASSPPWTENEQYF. Written as DNA, the CDR3 is TGTGCCAGCAGCCCGCCCTGGACAGAGAACGAGCAGTACTTC. This chain uses TRBV11-2 with TRBJ2-7, with a tentative D call TRBD1 (6 bases). The CDR3 loop spans 14 amino acids. Looked up from germline, CDR1 is SGHAT and CDR2 is FQNNGV. V lost 5 bases, J lost 5 bases, and 16 bases lay in between.

The rearrangement uses TRBV5-1 and TRBJ1-1; no clear D. The CDR3 sequence is 17 residues long. With 0 bases removed from V and 5 bases from J, the gap between germline ends came to 20 bases. The germline CDR1 and CDR2 sequences are SGHRS and YFSETQ. CDR3 DNA: TGCGCCAGCAGCTTGGCCCTAGGTTCTGGCCCAAGGACTGAAGCTTTCTTT. It yields the protein CASSLALGSGPRTEAFF.

The rearrangement links TRBV11-2 to TRBJ2-1; possibly TRBD2 for D (5 bases). Germline CDR1 reads SGHAT; CDR2 reads FQNNGV. The CDR3 runs 13 residues. Trimming pared 5 bases from V and 9 bases from J, leaving 14 bases between. CDR3 region: CASSRERGSEQFF. CDR3 DNA sequence: TGTGCCAGCAGCCGCGAACGGGGTAGTGAGCAGTTCTTC.